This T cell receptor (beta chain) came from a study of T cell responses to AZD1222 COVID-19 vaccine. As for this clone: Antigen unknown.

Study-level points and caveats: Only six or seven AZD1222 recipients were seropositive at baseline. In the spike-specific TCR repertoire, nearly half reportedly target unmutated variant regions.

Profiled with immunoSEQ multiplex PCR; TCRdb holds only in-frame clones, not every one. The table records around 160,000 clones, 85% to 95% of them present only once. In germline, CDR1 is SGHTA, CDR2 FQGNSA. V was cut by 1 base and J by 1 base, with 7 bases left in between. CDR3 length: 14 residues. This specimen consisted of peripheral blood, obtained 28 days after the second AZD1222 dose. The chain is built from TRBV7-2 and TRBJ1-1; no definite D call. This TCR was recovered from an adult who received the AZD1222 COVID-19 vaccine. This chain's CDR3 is CASSLGEGNTEAFF. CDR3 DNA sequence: TGTGCCAGCAGCTTAGGAGAGGGGAACACTGAAGCTTTCTTT.